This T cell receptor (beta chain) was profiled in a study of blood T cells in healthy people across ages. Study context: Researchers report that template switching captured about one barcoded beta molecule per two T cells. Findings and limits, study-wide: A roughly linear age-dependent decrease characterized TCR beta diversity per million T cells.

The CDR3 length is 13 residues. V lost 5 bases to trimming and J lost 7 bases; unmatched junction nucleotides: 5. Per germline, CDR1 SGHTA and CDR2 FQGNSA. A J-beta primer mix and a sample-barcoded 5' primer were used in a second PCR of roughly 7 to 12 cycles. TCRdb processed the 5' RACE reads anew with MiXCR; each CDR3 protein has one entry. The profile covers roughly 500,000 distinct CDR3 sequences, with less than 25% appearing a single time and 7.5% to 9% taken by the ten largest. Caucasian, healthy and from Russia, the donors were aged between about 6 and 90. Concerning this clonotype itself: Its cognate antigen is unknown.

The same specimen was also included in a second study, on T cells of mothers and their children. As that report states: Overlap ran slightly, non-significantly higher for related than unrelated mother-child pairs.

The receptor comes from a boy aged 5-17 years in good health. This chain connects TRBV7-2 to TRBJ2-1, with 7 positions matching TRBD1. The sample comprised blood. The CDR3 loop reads CASSPPQGNEQFF. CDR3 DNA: TGTGCCAGCAGCCCACCACAGGGGAATGAGCAGTTCTTC.